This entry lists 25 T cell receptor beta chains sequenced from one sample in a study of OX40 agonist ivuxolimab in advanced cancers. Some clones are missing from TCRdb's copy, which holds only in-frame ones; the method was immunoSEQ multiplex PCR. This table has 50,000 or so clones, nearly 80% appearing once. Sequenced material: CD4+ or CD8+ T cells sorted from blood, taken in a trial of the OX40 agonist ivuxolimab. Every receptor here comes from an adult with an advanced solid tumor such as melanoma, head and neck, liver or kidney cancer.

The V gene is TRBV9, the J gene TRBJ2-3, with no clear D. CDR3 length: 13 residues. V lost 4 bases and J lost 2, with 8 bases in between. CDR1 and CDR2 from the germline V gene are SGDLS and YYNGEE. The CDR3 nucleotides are TGTGCCAGCAGCCTCAGCCCCACAGATACGCAGTATTTT. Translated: CASSLSPTDTQYF.

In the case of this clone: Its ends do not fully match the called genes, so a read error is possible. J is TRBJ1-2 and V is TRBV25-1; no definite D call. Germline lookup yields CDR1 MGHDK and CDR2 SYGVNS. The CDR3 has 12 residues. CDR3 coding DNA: TGTGCCAGCAGTGACAACCTGACCCCCAACTACTTC. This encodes CASSDNLTPNYF.

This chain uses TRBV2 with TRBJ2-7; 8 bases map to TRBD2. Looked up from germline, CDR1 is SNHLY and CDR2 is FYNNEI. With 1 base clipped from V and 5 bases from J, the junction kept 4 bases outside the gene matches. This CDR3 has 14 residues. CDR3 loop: CASSEDLAGDEQYF. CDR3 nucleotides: TGTGCCAGCAGTGAAGATCTAGCGGGCGACGAGCAGTACTTC.

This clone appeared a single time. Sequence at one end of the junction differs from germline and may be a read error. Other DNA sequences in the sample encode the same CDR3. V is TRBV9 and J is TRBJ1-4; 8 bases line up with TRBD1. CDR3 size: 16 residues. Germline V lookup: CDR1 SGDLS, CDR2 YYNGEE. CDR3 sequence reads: CASSLTYRGIGEKLFF. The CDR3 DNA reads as TGTGCCAGCAGCTTGACTTACAGGGGGATCGGTGAAAAGCTGTTTTTT.

This CDR3 reads CASLPDWSSYNEQFF. The CDR3 nucleotides read TGTGCCAGCCTCCCCGACTGGAGCTCCTACAATGAGCAGTTCTTC. The chain couples TRBV5-4 to TRBJ2-1, with D unresolved. V shed 7 bases and J shed 0 bases, with 14 bases lying between them. The CDR3 contains 15 residues. The germline V gene has CDR1 SGHNT and CDR2 YYREEE (reference sequence).

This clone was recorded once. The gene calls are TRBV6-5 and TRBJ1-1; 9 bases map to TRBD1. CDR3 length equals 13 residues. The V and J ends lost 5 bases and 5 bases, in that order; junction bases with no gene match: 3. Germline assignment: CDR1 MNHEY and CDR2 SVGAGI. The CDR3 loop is CASSRDRATEAFF. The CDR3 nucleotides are TGTGCCAGCAGTCGGGACAGGGCTACTGAAGCTTTCTTT.

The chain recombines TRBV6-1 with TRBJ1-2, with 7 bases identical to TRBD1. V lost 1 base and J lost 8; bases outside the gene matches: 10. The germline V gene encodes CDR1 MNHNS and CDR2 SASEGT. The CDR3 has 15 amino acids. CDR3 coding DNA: TGTGCCAGCAGTGAAGGGACAGGTCCTTCGAGGGGCTACACCTTC. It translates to CASSEGTGPSRGYTF.

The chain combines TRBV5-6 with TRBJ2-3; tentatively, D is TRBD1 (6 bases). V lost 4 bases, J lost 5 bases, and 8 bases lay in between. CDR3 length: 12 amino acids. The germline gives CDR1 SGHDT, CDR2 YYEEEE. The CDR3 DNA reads TGTGCCAGCAGCGAGGACAGAGATACGCAGTATTTT. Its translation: CASSEDRDTQYF. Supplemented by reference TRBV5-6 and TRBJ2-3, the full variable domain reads DAGVTQSPTHLIKTRGQQVTLRCSPKSGHDTVSWYQQALGQGPQFIFQYYEEEERQRGNFPDRFSGHQFPNYSSELNVNALLLGDSALYLCASSEDRDTQYFGPGTRLTVL.

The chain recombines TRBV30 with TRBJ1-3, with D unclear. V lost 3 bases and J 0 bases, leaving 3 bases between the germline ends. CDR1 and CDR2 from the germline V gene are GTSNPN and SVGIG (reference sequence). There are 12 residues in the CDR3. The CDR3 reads CAWRNSGNTIYF. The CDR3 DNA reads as TGTGCCTGGAGGAACTCTGGAAACACCATATATTTT.

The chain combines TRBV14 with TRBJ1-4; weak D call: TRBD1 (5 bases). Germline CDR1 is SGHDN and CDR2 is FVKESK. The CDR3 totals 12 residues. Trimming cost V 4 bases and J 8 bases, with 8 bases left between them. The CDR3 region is CASSRGGEKLFF. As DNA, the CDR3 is TGTGCCAGCAGCCGGGGCGGGGAAAAACTGTTTTTT.

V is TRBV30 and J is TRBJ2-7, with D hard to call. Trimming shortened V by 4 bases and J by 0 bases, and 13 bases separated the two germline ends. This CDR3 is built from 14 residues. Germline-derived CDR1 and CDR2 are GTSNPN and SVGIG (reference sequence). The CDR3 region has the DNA TGTGCCTGGATGGAGCCGTTTAGCTCCTACGAGCAGTACTTC. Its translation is CAWMEPFSSYEQYF.

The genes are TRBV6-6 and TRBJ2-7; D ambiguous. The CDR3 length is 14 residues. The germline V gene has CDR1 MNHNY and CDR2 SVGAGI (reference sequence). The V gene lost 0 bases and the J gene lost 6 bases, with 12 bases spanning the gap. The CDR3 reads CASSYSKGRLEQYF. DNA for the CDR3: TGTGCCAGCAGTTACTCGAAGGGCCGTCTCGAGCAGTACTTC.

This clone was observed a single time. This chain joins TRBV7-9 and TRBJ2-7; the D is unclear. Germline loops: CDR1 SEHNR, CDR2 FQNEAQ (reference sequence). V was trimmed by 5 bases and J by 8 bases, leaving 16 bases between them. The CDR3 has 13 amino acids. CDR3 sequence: CASSPKRLGKQYF. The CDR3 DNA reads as TGTGCCAGCAGCCCGAAGAGGCTAGGGAAGCAGTACTTC.

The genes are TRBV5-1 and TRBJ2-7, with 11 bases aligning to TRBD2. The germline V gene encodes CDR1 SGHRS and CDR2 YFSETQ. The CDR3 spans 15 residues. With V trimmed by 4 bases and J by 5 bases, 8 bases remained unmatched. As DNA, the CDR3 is TGCGCCAGCAGCCCCATACTAGCGGGAGCCCACGAGCAGTACTTC. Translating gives CASSPILAGAHEQYF. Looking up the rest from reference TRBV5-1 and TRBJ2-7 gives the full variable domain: KAGVTQTPRYLIKTRGQQVTLSCSPISGHRSVSWYQQTPGQGLQFLFEYFSETQRNKGNFPGRFSGRQFSNSRSEMNVSTLELGDSALYLCASSPILAGAHEQYFGPGTRLTVT.

CDR3 loop: CSVEFLGSLTGELFF. DNA of the CDR3: TGCAGCGTTGAGTTTCTAGGGTCTCTCACCGGGGAGCTGTTTTTT. The V gene is TRBV29-1, the J gene TRBJ2-2; no clear D. CDR3 length equals 15 residues. Germline CDR1 SQVTM, CDR2 ANQGSEA. With 3 bases removed from V and 4 bases from J, the gap between germline ends came to 15 bases.

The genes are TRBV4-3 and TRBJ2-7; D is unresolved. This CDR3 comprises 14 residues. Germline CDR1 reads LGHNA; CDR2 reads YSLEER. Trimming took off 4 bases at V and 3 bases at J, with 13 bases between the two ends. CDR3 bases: TGCGCCAGCAGCCCAACCCTTGGCGACTACGAGCAGTACTTC. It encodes CASSPTLGDYEQYF.

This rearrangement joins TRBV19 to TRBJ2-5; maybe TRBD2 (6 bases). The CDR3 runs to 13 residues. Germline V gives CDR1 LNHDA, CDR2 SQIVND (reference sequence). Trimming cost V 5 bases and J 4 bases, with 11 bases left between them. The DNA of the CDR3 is TGTGCCAGTAGTTCGGGACTGAGAGAGACCCAGTACTTC. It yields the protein CASSSGLRETQYF.

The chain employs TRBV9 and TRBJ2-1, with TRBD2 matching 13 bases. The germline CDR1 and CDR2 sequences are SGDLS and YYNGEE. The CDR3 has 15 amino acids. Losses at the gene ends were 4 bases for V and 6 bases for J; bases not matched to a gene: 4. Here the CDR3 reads CASSPTSGRGNEQFF. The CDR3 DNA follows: TGTGCCAGCAGCCCCACTAGCGGGAGGGGCAATGAGCAGTTCTTC.

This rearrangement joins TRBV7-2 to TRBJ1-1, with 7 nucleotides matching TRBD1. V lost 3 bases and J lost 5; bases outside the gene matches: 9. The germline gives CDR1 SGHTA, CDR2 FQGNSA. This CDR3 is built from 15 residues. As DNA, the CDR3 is TGTGCCAGCAGCTTCCCCACAGGGGTGAGAACTGAAGCTTTCTTT. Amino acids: CASSFPTGVRTEAFF.

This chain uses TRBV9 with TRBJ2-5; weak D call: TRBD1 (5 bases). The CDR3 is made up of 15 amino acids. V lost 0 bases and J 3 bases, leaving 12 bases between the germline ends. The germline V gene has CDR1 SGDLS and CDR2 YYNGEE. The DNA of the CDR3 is TGTGCCAGCAGCGTAGCTACCGGCAGGGAAGAGACCCAGTACTTC. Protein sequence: CASSVATGREETQYF.

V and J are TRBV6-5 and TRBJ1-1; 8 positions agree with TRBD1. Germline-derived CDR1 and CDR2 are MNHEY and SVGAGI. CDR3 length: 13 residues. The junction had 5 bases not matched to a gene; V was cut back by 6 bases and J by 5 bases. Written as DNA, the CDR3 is TGTGCCAGCAGACAGACAGGGGAAACTGAAGCTTTCTTT. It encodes CASRQTGETEAFF.

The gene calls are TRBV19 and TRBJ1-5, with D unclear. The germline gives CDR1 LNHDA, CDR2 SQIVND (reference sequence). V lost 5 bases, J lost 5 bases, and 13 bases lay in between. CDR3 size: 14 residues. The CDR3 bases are TGTGCCAGTAGTCGCGACCGCGCTCATCAGCCCCAGCATTTT. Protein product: CASSRDRAHQPQHF.

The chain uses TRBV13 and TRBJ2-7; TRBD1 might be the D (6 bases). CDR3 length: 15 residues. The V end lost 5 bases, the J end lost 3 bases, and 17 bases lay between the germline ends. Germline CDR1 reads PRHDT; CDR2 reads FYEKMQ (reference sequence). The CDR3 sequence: CASSPWGTGIYEQYF. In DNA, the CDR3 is TGTGCCAGCAGCCCCTGGGGCACAGGGATCTACGAGCAGTACTTC.

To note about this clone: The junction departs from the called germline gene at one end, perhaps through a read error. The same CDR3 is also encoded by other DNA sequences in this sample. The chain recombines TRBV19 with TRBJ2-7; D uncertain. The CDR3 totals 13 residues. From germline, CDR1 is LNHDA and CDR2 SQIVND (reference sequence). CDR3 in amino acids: CASSMGFSYEQYF. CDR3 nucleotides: TGCGCCAGTAGTATGGGCTTTTCCTACGAGCAGTACTTC.

This chain's CDR3 is CASSEMDTKTQYF. Written as DNA, the CDR3 is TGTGCCAGCAGTGAAATGGACACTAAAACGCAGTATTTT. The V call is TRBV6-1, the J call TRBJ2-3; D may be TRBD1 (5 bases). Germline lookup yields CDR1 MNHNS and CDR2 SASEGT. Trimming stripped 2 bases from V and 9 bases from J, with 12 bases between. The CDR3 totals 13 residues.